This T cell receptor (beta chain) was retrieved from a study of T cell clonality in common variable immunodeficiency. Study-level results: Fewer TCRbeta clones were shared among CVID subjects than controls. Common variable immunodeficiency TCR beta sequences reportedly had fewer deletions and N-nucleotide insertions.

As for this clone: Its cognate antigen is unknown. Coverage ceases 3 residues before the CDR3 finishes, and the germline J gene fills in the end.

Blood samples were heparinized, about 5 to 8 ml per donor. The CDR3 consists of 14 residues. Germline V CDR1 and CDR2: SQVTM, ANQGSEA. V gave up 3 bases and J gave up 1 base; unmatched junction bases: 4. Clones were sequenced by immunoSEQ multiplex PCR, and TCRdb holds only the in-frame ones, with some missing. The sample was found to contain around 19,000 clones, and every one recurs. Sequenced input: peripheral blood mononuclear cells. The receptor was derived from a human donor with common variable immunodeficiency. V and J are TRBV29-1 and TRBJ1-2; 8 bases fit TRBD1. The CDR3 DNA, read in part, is TGCAGCGTTGACGCGACAGGGGATAACTATGGC. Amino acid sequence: CSVDATGDNYG. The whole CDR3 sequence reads CSVDATGDNYGYTF.